A selection of T cell receptor beta chains follows, all from one sample in a study of T cell changes during pregnancy in multiple sclerosis. Data came from immunoSEQ multiplex PCR; TCRdb stores just in-frame clones and leaves some out. Of 65,000 to 90,000 clones listed, 80% to 95% are singletons. The source was peripheral blood, collected in the second trimester of pregnancy. The receptors stem from a female donor with multiple sclerosis, enrolled in a pregnancy study. Both conserved end residues are part of each CDR3. The order of the fields is V gene, clone size, D gene, J gene, CDR3 protein, CDR3 DNA. A D gene is named only where the DNA matches it firmly. Size values are once, few and many counts, or a class for expanded clones, and some rows have none.

>TRBV6-1|NA|NA|TRBJ2-1
CASSEGIRMLNNEQFF
TGTGCCAGCAGTGAGGGCATAAGGATGCTCAACAATGAGCAGTTCTTC
>TRBV18|NA|NA|TRBJ1-2
CASSPSVGQGYGYTF
TGTGCCAGCTCACCAAGCGTCGGGCAGGGCTATGGCTACACCTTC
>TRBV18|once|TRBD1|TRBJ2-5
CASSTLSGTGGQETQYF
TGTGCCAGCTCCACGTTATCCGGGACAGGGGGCCAAGAGACCCAGTACTTC
>TRBV7-9|NA|NA|TRBJ2-1
CATNVGGNEQFF
TGTGCCACCAATGTAGGGGGCAATGAGCAGTTCTTC
>TRBV7-9|NA|NA|TRBJ1-1
CASRLLGGTEAFF
TGTGCCAGCAGGCTACTCGGGGGGACTGAAGCTTTCTTT
>TRBV7-3|NA|NA|TRBJ1-1
CASSLAGPGTNTEAFF
TGTGCCAGCAGCTTAGCAGGGCCGGGCACCAACACTGAAGCTTTCTTT
>TRBV2|NA|NA|TRBJ2-3
CASSVPSAGHFSDTQYF
TGTGCCAGCAGTGTCCCCTCGGCAGGGCATTTTTCAGATACGCAGTATTTT
>TRBV6-6|few|NA|TRBJ2-7
CASSSSSVAYEQYF
NA
>TRBV11-2|NA|TRBD2|TRBJ2-3
CASSLGRGGAAGDTQYF
TGTGCCAGCAGCTTAGGTCGCGGGGGGGCCGCTGGAGATACGCAGTATTTT
>TRBV18|NA|TRBD2|TRBJ2-3
CASSPPDLAGSSDTQYF
TGTGCCAGCTCACCACCCGACCTAGCGGGGAGCTCAGATACGCAGTATTTT
>TRBV5-1|NA|TRBD2|TRBJ2-1
CASSFSGGNNEQFF
TGCGCCAGCAGCTTTAGCGGGGGGAACAATGAGCAGTTCTTC
>TRBV30|NA|NA|TRBJ2-3
CAWSSGQGTDTQYF
TGTGCCTGGAGTTCCGGTCAGGGAACAGATACGCAGTATTTT
>TRBV12-5|NA|NA|TRBJ2-2
CASGLITGIGTGELFF
TGTGCTAGTGGTTTGATCACAGGGATAGGAACCGGGGAGCTGTTTTTT
>TRBV28|NA|TRBD2|TRBJ2-1
CASRDKSGIEQFF
TGTGCCAGCAGGGATAAGAGCGGGATTGAGCAGTTCTTC
>TRBV18|NA|TRBD1|TRBJ2-3
CASSPLRQGALTDTQYF
TGTGCCAGCTCTCCTTTAAGACAGGGAGCCCTCACAGATACGCAGTATTTT
>TRBV29-1|NA|TRBD1|TRBJ2-7
CSVVGTALSYEQYF
TGCAGCGTTGTTGGGACAGCCCTCTCCTACGAGCAGTACTTC
>TRBV6-1|NA|TRBD1|TRBJ1-5
CASLPGTANQPQHF
TGTGCCAGCCTCCCCGGGACAGCAAATCAGCCCCAGCATTTT
>TRBV6-5|NA|NA|TRBJ2-2
CASSPHITGELFF
TGTGCCAGCAGCCCACATATCACCGGGGAGCTGTTTTTT
>TRBV11-3|NA|TRBD2|TRBJ2-5
CASSLELAGGQYF
TGTGCCAGCAGCTTAGAACTAGCGGGGGGACAGTACTTC
>TRBV4-1|NA|TRBD2|TRBJ2-3
CASSQEVSGGSDTQYF
TGCGCCAGCAGCCAAGAAGTTAGCGGGGGCTCAGATACGCAGTATTTT
>TRBV9|NA|NA|TRBJ2-1
CASSVSVGPEHEQFF
TGTGCCAGCAGCGTAAGCGTAGGTCCAGAGCATGAGCAGTTCTTC
>TRBV4-2|NA|TRBD2|TRBJ2-1
CASSQDLLLAGGNEQFF
TGTGCCAGCAGCCAAGATCTTTTACTAGCGGGAGGCAATGAGCAGTTCTTC